This TCR beta chain was retrieved from a study of cytomegalovirus exposure and HLA in healthy donors. Assay: immunoSEQ multiplex PCR; the TCRdb copy retains only in-frame clones and omits some. This sample yields over 200,000 clones, of which nearly 90% are seen a single time; 0.37% belongs to the top ten. CDR1 is MNHEY, CDR2 SVGAGI, per germline. The CDR3 is 16 amino acids. Trimming shortened V by 2 bases and J by 0 bases, and 14 bases separated the two germline ends. Study-level results: Using the classifier, cytomegalovirus status was reportedly diagnosed with high specificity and sensitivity.

In the case of this clone: Its target is unknown.

V is TRBV6-5 and J is TRBJ2-7; D possibly corresponds to TRBD2 (6 bases). The sequencing sample was made of PBMCs. This TCR was sampled from a woman in her late teens or twenties in good health and CMV-seronegative. The CDR3 spells CASSYRFGGSSYEQYF. In DNA, the CDR3 is TGTGCCAGCAGTTACAGGTTCGGGGGAAGCTCCTACGAGCAGTACTTC.